This T cell receptor (beta chain) was profiled in a study of cytomegalovirus exposure and HLA in healthy donors. On the study more broadly: An early data release held 70 million to 90 million unique TCRs from HLA-typed donors. Findings of the study overall: A few CMV-associated chains were confirmed in vitro to be specific for CMV antigens. Roughly uniform sequencing depth across donors was assumed, possibly incorrectly.

The PCR had 60 Vbeta and 13 Jbeta primers. TCRdb keeps only in-frame clones here, not all; method: immunoSEQ multiplex PCR. The sample consists of more than 95,000 clones, approximately 74% of them appearing once. CDR3 length: 13 residues. The germline V gene has CDR1 SQVTM and CDR2 ANQGSEA. Trimming left V 1 base short and J 3 bases short, with 10 bases between. Turning to this clone: The antigen is unknown.

This receptor was identified in a woman in her fifties or sixties in good health and CMV-seropositive. The chain uses TRBV29-1 and TRBJ2-7, with a weak D call TRBD1 (5 bases). Sequenced sample: PBMCs. The CDR3 loop reads CSVEVTDRYEQYF. In nucleotides, the CDR3 is TGCAGCGTTGAAGTGACAGACCGCTACGAGCAGTACTTC.